The 23 T cell receptor beta chains listed next were all sequenced from one sample in a study of cytomegalovirus exposure and HLA in healthy donors. PCR amplification relied on 60 Vbeta primers (plus 13 Jbeta primers). Clones were read by immunoSEQ multiplex PCR, and TCRdb kept only the in-frame ones, dropping some. The sample records 150,000 to 200,000 clones, 83% being singletons. Sequencing was performed on PBMCs. Source of these receptors: a man between 40 and 49 years old in good health and CMV-seropositive.

The sample holds a few counts of this clone. The rearrangement joins TRBV19 to TRBJ2-1; 7 bases line up with TRBD2. The CDR3 is made up of 15 amino acids. CDR1 is LNHDA, CDR2 SQIVND, per germline (reference sequence). The V and J ends lost 3 bases and 6 bases, in that order; junction bases with no gene match: 8. Here the CDR3 reads CASSIGVAGSNEQFF. The CDR3 DNA follows: TGTGCCAGTAGTATTGGGGTAGCGGGTAGCAATGAGCAGTTCTTC.

The rearrangement uses TRBV5-1 and TRBJ2-3; TRBD2 matches 13 bases. V shed 1 base and J 4 bases; nucleotides not matched to a gene: 12. Germline loops: CDR1 SGHRS, CDR2 YFSETQ. The CDR3 is made up of 19 amino acids. This CDR3 reads CASSLRTSGSLRGPDTQYF. DNA for the CDR3: TGCGCCAGCAGCTTGCGGACTAGCGGGAGTCTGAGGGGGCCAGATACGCAGTATTTT.

This clone is a singleton in its sample. V gene TRBV10-3 combines with J gene TRBJ2-3; TRBD1 aligns across 9 bases. The V gene end was trimmed by 6 bases and the J gene end by 4 bases; junction bases not matched to a gene: 11. Germline V CDR1 and CDR2: ENHRY, SYGVKD. The CDR3 contains 16 residues. CDR3 coding DNA: TGTGCCATCAGCAGGACAGGGGATGAAGTTTCAGATACGCAGTATTTT. This encodes CAISRTGDEVSDTQYF.

CDR3 sequence (DNA): TGTGCCAGCATGCTAGCGGGAGAGTCCTACGAGCAGTACTTC. Amino acids: CASMLAGESYEQYF. The V gene is TRBV6-6, the J gene TRBJ2-7; 10 positions agree with TRBD2. V shed 7 bases and J 1 base; nucleotides not matched to a gene: 4. The length of the CDR3 is 14 residues. Per germline, CDR1 MNHNY and CDR2 SVGAGI (reference sequence).

V and J are TRBV7-2 and TRBJ1-2, with TRBD1 matching 11 bases. Trimming removed 4 bases from V and 3 bases from J; junction bases left unmatched: 1. Looked up from germline, CDR1 is SGHTA and CDR2 is FQGNSA. This CDR3 has 14 amino acids. Written as DNA, the CDR3 is TGTGCCAGCAGCTGGGACAGGGGGTACTATGGCTACACCTTC. Encoded protein: CASSWDRGYYGYTF.

A few counts support this clone. This rearrangement joins TRBV11-2 to TRBJ1-5; 8 positions agree with TRBD1. CDR3 length: 16 amino acids. V was clipped by 4 bases and J by 3 bases; unmatched bases: 8. Germline-derived CDR1 and CDR2 are SGHAT and FQNNGV. The CDR3 protein is CASSYAGTGSNQPQHF. The DNA for the CDR3 is TGTGCCAGCAGCTACGCGGGGACAGGTTCCAATCAGCCCCAGCATTTT.

The chain couples TRBV6-5 to TRBJ1-1, with TRBD1 as a possible D gene (6 bases). The germline V gene has CDR1 MNHEY and CDR2 SVGAGI. Trimming took 5 bases from V and 5 from J, leaving 15 bases between them. The CDR3 length is 14 residues. The CDR3 region is CASSPGVRWTEAFF. The DNA for the CDR3 is TGTGCCAGCAGTCCAGGGGTAAGGTGGACTGAAGCTTTCTTT.

The chain uses TRBV11-2 and TRBJ1-2, with a weak D call TRBD1 (6 bases). Germline lookup yields CDR1 SGHAT and CDR2 FQNNGV. This CDR3 has 12 amino acids. The V end lost 10 bases, the J end lost 5 bases, and 14 bases lay between the germline ends. The CDR3 here is CAILDRSYGYTF. Here the CDR3 DNA reads TGTGCCATTTTGGACAGATCTTATGGCTACACCTTC.

The chain joins TRBV18 to TRBJ2-1; 11 bases are shared with TRBD2. Germline loops: CDR1 KGHSH, CDR2 LQKENI. The CDR3 has 16 amino acids. Trimming cost V 3 bases and J 4 bases; bases outside gene matches: 5. DNA of the CDR3: TGTGCCAGCTCACCTCAGGGGACTAGCGGATACAATGAGCAGTTCTTC. Translated: CASSPQGTSGYNEQFF.

The chain couples TRBV19 to TRBJ1-3; 7 bases match TRBD1. The CDR3 length is 16 residues. Germline V gene lookup returns CDR1 LNHDA and CDR2 SQIVND (reference sequence). Trimming at V came to 4 bases and at J to 2 bases, leaving 8 bases not matched to a gene. This CDR3 reads CASSTRTGSPGNTIYF. The CDR3 nucleotides read TGTGCCAGTAGTACCCGGACAGGCAGCCCTGGAAACACCATATATTTT.

V and J are TRBV29-1 and TRBJ2-3, with 15 bases that match TRBD2. CDR1 is SQVTM, CDR2 ANQGSEA, per germline. J gave up 3 bases and V 7 bases, and 8 bases lay outside the gene matches. This CDR3 has 16 residues. The CDR3 loop reads CSGLGTSGRRTDTQYF. CDR3 DNA: TGCAGCGGCCTAGGGACTAGCGGGAGGAGGACAGATACGCAGTATTTT.

The gene calls are TRBV29-1 and TRBJ1-1; D not resolved. The CDR3 spans 14 residues. CDR1 and CDR2 from the germline V gene are SQVTM and ANQGSEA. V lost 3 bases, J lost 0 bases, and 11 bases lay in between. CDR3 sequence reads: CSVDGTGMNTEAFF. CDR3 in DNA: TGCAGCGTTGACGGCACGGGGATGAACACTGAAGCTTTCTTT.

The V and J genes are TRBV2 and TRBJ2-7; 9 positions agree with TRBD1. CDR3 length: 16 residues. With V trimmed by 5 bases and J by 2 bases, 10 bases remained unmatched. Germline V gene lookup returns CDR1 SNHLY and CDR2 FYNNEI. The CDR3 here is CASSLATGGIPYEQYF. The DNA for the CDR3 is TGTGCCAGCAGTTTGGCGACAGGGGGAATCCCCTACGAGCAGTACTTC. Variable domain in full (rest from reference TRBV2 and TRBJ2-7): EPEVTQTPSHQVTQMGQEVILRCVPISNHLYFYWYRQILGQKVEFLVSFYNNEISEKSEIFDDQFSVERPDGSNFTLKIRSTKLEDSAMYFCASSLATGGIPYEQYFGPGTRLTVT.

The CDR3 region is CSNSRGDSLGEQFF. Written as DNA, the CDR3 is TGTTCGAATAGCCGGGGGGACTCCCTCGGGGAGCAGTTCTTC. This chain uses TRBV2 with TRBJ2-1; 7 nucleotides align to TRBD2. From germline, CDR1 is SNHLY and CDR2 FYNNEI. The CDR3 length is 14 residues.

The chain is built from TRBV29-1 and TRBJ2-1, with a possible D match to TRBD2 (6 bases). The CDR3 spans 15 residues. The germline V gene encodes CDR1 SQVTM and CDR2 ANQGSEA. Between the trimmed V and J ends, which lost 1 base and 1 base, there was a span of 11 bases. The CDR3 region is CSVEAAGRSYNEQFF. The CDR3 DNA is TGCAGCGTTGAAGCGGCGGGACGGTCCTACAATGAGCAGTTCTTC.

This chain links TRBV5-6 with TRBJ2-7, with 10 bases that match TRBD2. V gave up 8 bases and J gave up 1 base; unmatched junction bases: 6. Germline V gene lookup returns CDR1 SGHDT and CDR2 YYEEEE. The CDR3 consists of 14 residues. The CDR3 coding sequence is TGTGCCAGTAGAACTAGCGGGAAATCCTACGAGCAGTACTTC. It encodes CASRTSGKSYEQYF.

The rearrangement links TRBV14 to TRBJ1-2; 8 nucleotides line up with TRBD1. Germline trimming cut 4 bases from V and 0 bases from J; bases unmatched to any gene: 7. The CDR3 runs to 16 residues. Germline CDR1 and CDR2: SGHDN and FVKESK. The CDR3 sequence is CASSRRDRGANYGYTF. For the CDR3, the DNA is TGTGCCAGCAGCCGCCGTGACAGGGGAGCTAACTATGGCTACACCTTC.

The chain has TRBV9 and TRBJ2-5; the match to TRBD2 covers 7 bases. This CDR3 is 16 amino acids long. The ends lost 0 bases at V and 5 bases at J; junction bases unmatched: 10. CDR1 is SGDLS, CDR2 YYNGEE, per germline. The CDR3 spells CASSVVASGGLETQYF. The CDR3 nucleotides read TGTGCCAGCAGCGTAGTTGCTAGCGGAGGTCTGGAGACCCAGTACTTC.

The V and J genes are TRBV5-4 and TRBJ2-7; unclear D gene. CDR3 length: 14 amino acids. Germline CDR1 reads SGHNT; CDR2 reads YYREEE (reference sequence). Deletions cut 4 bases from V and 0 bases from J, with 11 bases between. The CDR3: CASSRVLSSYEQYF. For the CDR3, the DNA is TGTGCCAGCAGCCGAGTCTTGAGCTCCTACGAGCAGTACTTC.

The rearrangement joins TRBV7-2 to TRBJ1-6; perhaps TRBD1 as D (5 bases). The CDR3 loop spans 14 amino acids. Trimming pared 1 base from V and 6 bases from J, leaving 7 bases between. CDR1 is SGHTA and CDR2 is FQGNSA in the germline V gene. The CDR3, as DNA: TGTGCCAGCAGCTTAGGCGGGGGTAATTCACCCCTCCACTTT. It is translated as CASSLGGGNSPLHF.

The J gene is TRBJ2-7, the V gene TRBV10-1, with TRBD1 matching over 8 bases. The J segment lost 3 bases and the V segment lost 8 bases, leaving 6 bases of the junction unmatched. CDR1 is WNHNN and CDR2 is SYGVQD in the germline V gene (reference sequence). The CDR3 extends over 13 amino acids. CDR3 coding DNA: TGCGCCAGCTCCAGGGGGCTCAACTACGAGCAGTACTTC. It is translated as CASSRGLNYEQYF.

The chain joins TRBV2 to TRBJ1-4, with TRBD1 matching over 10 bases. The CDR3 is 16 residues long. CDR1 and CDR2 (germline): SNHLY, FYNNEI. The V segment lost 10 bases and the J segment 2 bases; nucleotides outside the gene matches: 10. The CDR3 nucleotides are TGTGCCAAGCTCAAGGGACAGGGGACCACTAATGAAAAACTGTTTTTT. The encoded protein is CAKLKGQGTTNEKLFF.

The chain links TRBV6-5 to TRBJ1-5; 7 bases agree with TRBD1. V lost 5 bases to trimming and J lost 0 bases; unmatched junction nucleotides: 4. The V gene's germline CDR1 is MNHEY and CDR2 SVGAGI. The CDR3 consists of 15 residues. In nucleotides, the CDR3 is TGTGCCAGCAGTCGGACAGGTTATAGCAATCAGCCCCAGCATTTT. It translates to CASSRTGYSNQPQHF.